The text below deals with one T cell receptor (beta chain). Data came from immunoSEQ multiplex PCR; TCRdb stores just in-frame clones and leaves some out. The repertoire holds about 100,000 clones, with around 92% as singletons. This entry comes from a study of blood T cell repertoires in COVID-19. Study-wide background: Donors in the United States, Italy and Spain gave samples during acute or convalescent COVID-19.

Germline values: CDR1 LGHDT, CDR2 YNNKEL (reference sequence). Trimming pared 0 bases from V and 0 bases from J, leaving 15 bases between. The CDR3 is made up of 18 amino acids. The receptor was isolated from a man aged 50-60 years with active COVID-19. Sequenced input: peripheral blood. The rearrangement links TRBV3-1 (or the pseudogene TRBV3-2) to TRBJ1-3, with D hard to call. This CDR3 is CASSQDSRARASGNTIYF. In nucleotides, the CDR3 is TGTGCCAGCAGCCAAGATTCGAGGGCAAGAGCCTCTGGAAACACCATATATTTT.